Below are 10 T cell receptor beta chains sequenced from a single sample in a study of cytomegalovirus exposure and HLA in healthy donors. The PCR employed 60 Vbeta primers together with 13 Jbeta primers. TCRdb's copy holds only in-frame clones and misses some; the assay was immunoSEQ multiplex PCR. The table has approximately 160,000 clones, over 75% seen once. The sample consisted of PBMCs. Receptor source: a man aged 50 to 60 in good health and CMV-seropositive.

V usage is TRBV28 and J usage is TRBJ2-1; a possible D gene is TRBD1 (5 bases). V lost 6 bases to trimming and J lost 1 base, with 13 bases between them. CDR1 is MDHEN and CDR2 is SYDVKM in the germline V gene. The CDR3 totals 15 residues. CDR3 DNA sequence: TGTGCCAGCAGCACAAGACAGAGGTCCTACAATGAGCAGTTCTTC. It codes for CASSTRQRSYNEQFF.

This chain joins TRBV28 and TRBJ1-5; 7 bases are shared with TRBD1. CDR1 is MDHEN and CDR2 is SYDVKM in the germline V gene. V shed 5 bases, J shed 0 bases, and the junction held 13 bases outside the gene matches. The CDR3 totals 18 residues. The CDR3 bases are TGTGCCAGCAGTCACTTCCGCAACAGGGGAAATAGCAATCAGCCCCAGCATTTT. It is translated as CASSHFRNRGNSNQPQHF.

V is TRBV7-6 and J is TRBJ2-7; D is uncertain. V lost 5 bases to trimming and J lost 7 bases, with 15 bases between them. The CDR3 runs to 13 residues. Germline V gene sequence: CDR1 SGHVS, CDR2 FNYEAQ. In DNA form, the CDR3 reads TGTGCCAGCAGCCCCGACGCCACGCGGGAGCAGTACTTC. Translation: CASSPDATREQYF.

The J gene is TRBJ2-7, the V gene TRBV6-5; D unclear. Trimming pared 5 bases from V and 2 bases from J, leaving 10 bases between. CDR3 length equals 13 residues. Germline CDR1 and CDR2: MNHEY and SVGAGI. CDR3 protein: CASSEALPYEQYF. Written as DNA, the CDR3 is TGTGCCAGCAGTGAGGCCCTGCCCTACGAGCAGTACTTC.

This rearrangement joins TRBV25-1 to TRBJ2-1; 9 nucleotides line up with TRBD2. Germline trimming cut 3 bases from V and 8 bases from J; bases unmatched to any gene: 8. Per germline, CDR1 MGHDK and CDR2 SYGVNS. CDR3 length equals 15 residues. CDR3 residues: CASSERLAAVDEQFF. CDR3 DNA sequence: TGTGCCAGCAGTGAGCGACTAGCGGCGGTGGATGAGCAGTTCTTC.

This chain uses TRBV7-2 with TRBJ1-2; D is perhaps TRBD1 (5 bases). The V end was cut by 5 bases, the J end by 1 base, with 20 bases between. This CDR3 is 17 amino acids long. Germline CDR1 and CDR2: SGHTA and FQGNSA. The CDR3 bases are TGTGCCAGCAGCCTAGAATGGCGGCAGGGTGATAACTATGGCTACACCTTC. This encodes CASSLEWRQGDNYGYTF.

The J gene is TRBJ1-2, the V gene TRBV5-1, with TRBD1 identical over 7 bases. This CDR3 comprises 16 residues. After removal of 4 bases from V and 4 bases from J, the junction contained 13 bases not matched to a gene. CDR1 and CDR2 from the germline V gene are SGHRS and YFSETQ. The CDR3, as DNA: TGCGCCAGCAGCCCCTCCGGGCAGGGGGTGGTCTATGGCTACACCTTC. This sequence encodes CASSPSGQGVVYGYTF. Combining the CDR3 with reference TRBV5-1 and TRBJ1-2 gives the whole variable domain KAGVTQTPRYLIKTRGQQVTLSCSPISGHRSVSWYQQTPGQGLQFLFEYFSETQRNKGNFPGRFSGRQFSNSRSEMNVSTLELGDSALYLCASSPSGQGVVYGYTFGSGTRLTVV.

In its sample, this clone was seen once. V usage is TRBV28 and J usage is TRBJ2-3, with TRBD2 as a possible D gene (5 bases). Germline-derived CDR1 and CDR2 are MDHEN and SYDVKM. The V end was cut by 6 bases, the J end by 0 bases, with 13 bases between. This CDR3 spans 15 amino acids. The CDR3 DNA sequence: TGTGCCAGCAGGGAGCGGCCACTAAGCACAGATACGCAGTATTTT. It encodes CASRERPLSTDTQYF.

The chain recombines TRBV7-3 with TRBJ2-5, with TRBD2 matching over 7 bases. This CDR3 spans 13 amino acids. Germline lookup yields CDR1 SGHTA and CDR2 FQGTGA. V gave up 4 bases and J gave up 9 bases; unmatched junction bases: 8. CDR3 residues: CASSSGTIGPQYF. The CDR3 DNA is TGTGCCAGCAGCTCCGGGACTATTGGGCCCCAGTACTTC.

The gene calls are TRBV28 and TRBJ2-4, with 8 positions matching TRBD2. The J segment lost 1 base and the V segment lost 3 bases, leaving 2 bases of the junction unmatched. Germline V gene lookup returns CDR1 MDHEN and CDR2 SYDVKM. The CDR3 is made up of 15 amino acids. The CDR3 nucleotides are TGTGCCAGCAGTTTTGCGGGGGGCGCCAAAAACATTCAGTACTTC. It translates to CASSFAGGAKNIQYF.